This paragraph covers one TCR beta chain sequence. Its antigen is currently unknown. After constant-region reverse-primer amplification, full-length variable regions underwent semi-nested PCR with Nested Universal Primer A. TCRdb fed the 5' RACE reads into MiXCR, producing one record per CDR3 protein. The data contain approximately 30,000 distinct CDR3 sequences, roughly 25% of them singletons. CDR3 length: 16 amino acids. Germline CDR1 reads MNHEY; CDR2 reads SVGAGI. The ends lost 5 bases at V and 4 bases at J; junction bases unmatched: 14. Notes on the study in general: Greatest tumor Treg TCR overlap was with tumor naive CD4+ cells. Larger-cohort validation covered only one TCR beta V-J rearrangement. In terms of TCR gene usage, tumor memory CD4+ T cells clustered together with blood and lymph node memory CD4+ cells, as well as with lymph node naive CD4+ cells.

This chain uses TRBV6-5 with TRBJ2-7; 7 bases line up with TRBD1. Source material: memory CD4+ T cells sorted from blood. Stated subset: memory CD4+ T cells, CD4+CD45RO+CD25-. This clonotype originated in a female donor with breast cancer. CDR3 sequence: CASSTSKTGRAYEQYF. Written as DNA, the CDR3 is TGTGCCAGCAGTACCTCGAAGACAGGGCGGGCATACGAGCAGTACTTC.